Below, 10 T cell receptor beta chains from the same sample are listed, as sequenced in a study of T cell clonotyping in hematopoietic cell transplantation. This table comes from immunoSEQ multiplex PCR, and its TCRdb copy is limited to in-frame clones, with some not included. Of under 9,000 clones listed, 85% to 90% are singletons. This specimen consisted of peripheral blood mononuclear cells, obtained at the time of graft-versus-host disease after allogeneic stem cell transplant. Source of these receptors: a male patient aged 60 to 75 who had an allogeneic stem cell transplant from a related donor, so the T cells may come from the graft donor. Some clones in this sample may be carry-over from other donors' samples.

V and J are TRBV4-1 and TRBJ2-7; 10 bases line up with TRBD1. Per germline, CDR1 MGHRA and CDR2 YSYEKL. With 1 base clipped from V and 4 bases from J, the junction kept 1 base outside the gene matches. The CDR3 spans 14 residues. As DNA, the CDR3 is TGCGCCAGCAGCCAAGGGGGACAGGGGTACGAGCAGTACTTC. Protein: CASSQGGQGYEQYF.

This chain links TRBV15 with TRBJ2-5; 12 positions agree with TRBD2. This CDR3 spans 17 amino acids. The J segment lost 3 bases and the V segment lost 5 bases, leaving 10 bases of the junction unmatched. Germline CDR1 LNHNV, CDR2 YYDKDF (reference sequence). The CDR3 region is CATSLGLAGLGKETQYF. For the CDR3, the DNA is TGTGCCACCAGCCTCGGACTAGCGGGGCTAGGAAAAGAGACCCAGTACTTC.

The rearrangement links TRBV6-5 to TRBJ2-3; 8 nucleotides agree with TRBD2. This CDR3 has 15 amino acids. V shed 2 bases, J shed 6 bases, and the junction held 7 bases outside the gene matches. From germline, CDR1 is MNHEY and CDR2 SVGAGI. The CDR3 region is CASSYVSGGADTQYF. The CDR3 DNA sequence: TGTGCCAGCAGTTACGTCTCCGGGGGGGCGGATACGCAGTATTTT.

DNA of the CDR3: TGTGCCAGCAGGTCTAAGTGGGAGCCCCAGCATTTT. It codes for CASRSKWEPQHF. The V gene is TRBV28, the J gene TRBJ1-5; D uncertain. Germline V gene data show CDR1 as MDHEN and CDR2 as SYDVKM. The CDR3 is 12 amino acids. The ends were cut back, 6 bases at V and 8 bases at J, with 11 bases in the middle.

The rearrangement joins TRBV6-6 to TRBJ1-3; 10 nucleotides agree with TRBD1. V lost 2 bases, J lost 4 bases, and 2 bases stayed unmatched. Per germline, CDR1 MNHNY and CDR2 SVGAGI (reference sequence). The CDR3 loop spans 15 amino acids. Here the CDR3 DNA reads TGTGCCAGCAGTTACGACAGGGGGCGAGGAAACACCATATATTTT. Amino acids: CASSYDRGRGNTIYF.

V usage is TRBV7-9 and J usage is TRBJ2-1; 7 positions agree with TRBD1. The CDR3 runs 15 residues. V gave up 7 bases and J gave up 1 base; unmatched junction bases: 7. CDR1 and CDR2 (germline): SEHNR, FQNEAQ (reference sequence). This CDR3 is CASIKQGFSYNEQFF. The CDR3 nucleotides are TGTGCCAGCATTAAACAGGGGTTTTCCTACAATGAGCAGTTCTTC.

J is TRBJ2-2 and V is TRBV5-1; 8 bases map to TRBD1. CDR1 is SGHRS and CDR2 is YFSETQ in the germline V gene. The CDR3 spans 14 residues. The V and J ends lost 4 bases and 4 bases, in that order; junction bases with no gene match: 3. CDR3 amino acids: CASSLTGGTGELFF. CDR3 sequence (DNA): TGCGCCAGCAGCCTAACAGGGGGCACCGGGGAGCTGTTTTTT.

The J gene is TRBJ2-5, the V gene TRBV7-2; D possibly corresponds to TRBD2 (5 bases). The length of the CDR3 is 13 residues. Trimming removed 5 bases from V and 3 bases from J, with 10 bases in between. Germline V gene sequence: CDR1 SGHTA, CDR2 FQGNSA. In nucleotides, the CDR3 is TGTGCCAGCAGCAAGGCGCGGGAAGAGACCCAGTACTTC. It yields the protein CASSKAREETQYF.

The CDR3: CASSSYTDTQYF. CDR3 coding DNA: TGTGCCAGCAGCTCCTACACAGATACGCAGTATTTT. The chain is built from TRBV7-2 and TRBJ2-3; no firm D call. Trimming stripped 4 bases from V and 2 bases from J, with 4 bases between. CDR1 is SGHTA and CDR2 is FQGNSA in the germline V gene. This CDR3 spans 12 amino acids. The complete variable domain, with remaining parts taken from reference TRBV7-2 and TRBJ2-3, reads GAGVSQSPSNKVTEKGKDVELRCDPISGHTALYWYRQSLGQGLEFLIYFQGNSAPDKSGLPSDRFSAERTGGSVSTLTIQRTQQEDSAVYLCASSSYTDTQYFGPGTRLTVL.

In its sample, this clone was seen once. V usage is TRBV7-2 and J usage is TRBJ1-1, with a tentative D call TRBD1 (6 bases). Germline V gene data show CDR1 as SGHTA and CDR2 as FQGNSA. This CDR3 region has 14 residues. Between the trimmed V and J ends, which lost 5 bases and 5 bases, there was a span of 15 bases. CDR3 DNA: TGTGCCAGCAGCCCGGCAGGGGTCAATACTGAAGCTTTCTTT. Translation: CASSPAGVNTEAFF. The complete variable domain, with remaining parts taken from reference TRBV7-2 and TRBJ1-1, reads GAGVSQSPSNKVTEKGKDVELRCDPISGHTALYWYRQSLGQGLEFLIYFQGNSAPDKSGLPSDRFSAERTGGSVSTLTIQRTQQEDSAVYLCASSPAGVNTEAFFGQGTRLTVV.